This TCR beta chain appears in the sequencing data of a study of T-cell reconstitution after alpha-beta-depleted transplantation in children. Study observations and caveats: Alpha-beta T cells about two months after transplant reportedly derived from several hundred expanded graft clones. Most T-cell counts and diversity one year after the transplant came from T cells that were newly produced.

CDR3 size: 15 residues. V lost 1 base and J lost 6, with 16 bases in between. CDR1 and CDR2 (germline): SGHRS, YFSETQ. This clonotype was detected many times. Its antigen is unidentified. Preparation of the TCRbeta library involved a method that used unique molecular identifiers. TCRdb used MiXCR to reprocess the PCR reads, holding one entry per CDR3 protein. The data contain about 640,000 distinct CDR3 sequences, roughly 13% of them seen just once; the ten biggest clones take up around 2.2%. This receptor was obtained from a male patient aged 10 to 17 who had a stem cell transplant for acute myeloid leukemia, so the T cells may come from the graft donor. The chain links TRBV5-1 to TRBJ1-1; perhaps TRBD1 as D (5 bases). Sequenced material: PBMCs, mostly from graft donor cells, taken 360 days after TCRalphabeta/CD19-depleted stem cell transplant. CDR3 sequence: CASSLYGDALAEAFF. CDR3 bases: TGCGCCAGCAGCTTGTATGGGGACGCCTTAGCTGAAGCTTTCTTT.